The 23 T cell receptor beta chains below all came from one sample that was sequenced in a study of blood T cell repertoires in COVID-19. Only in-frame clones appear in the TCRdb table, and some are missing; sequencing was by immunoSEQ multiplex PCR. The table lists about 260,000 clones, approximately 85% of them singletons. The sequenced sample consisted of PBMCs or T cells enriched from blood (not recorded which). The source is a woman in her fifties or sixties who had recovered from COVID-19.

The chain joins TRBV6-1 to TRBJ2-7; TRBD1 is a possible D gene (5 bases). The ends were cut back, 0 bases at V and 2 bases at J, with 11 bases in the middle. Germline values: CDR1 MNHNS, CDR2 SASEGT. The CDR3 covers 15 residues. DNA of the CDR3: TGTGCCAGCAGTGAAGCGCCAGGGAAGACCTACGAGCAGTACTTC. It encodes CASSEAPGKTYEQYF.

The chain links TRBV7-8 to TRBJ1-5; D perhaps matches TRBD1 (6 bases). CDR3 length equals 14 residues. Germline-derived CDR1 and CDR2 are SGHVS and FQNEAQ. The V and J ends lost 5 bases and 2 bases respectively, with 10 bases between them. CDR3 DNA: TGTGCCAGCAGCAACAGGGATGGCAATCAGCCCCAGCATTTT. The encoded protein is CASSNRDGNQPQHF.

CDR3 sequence (DNA): TGTGCCAGCAGTTCGGTCGGCACTGAAGCTTTCTTT. Translating it yields CASSSVGTEAFF. The rearrangement links TRBV12-3 or TRBV12-4 to TRBJ1-1; the D is unclear. The CDR3 is 12 residues long. V was clipped by 4 bases and J by 4 bases, with 7 bases between them.

V and J are TRBV7-6 and TRBJ2-7; perhaps TRBD2 as D (5 bases). V was shortened by 0 bases and J by 5 bases, with 14 bases between the two germline ends. The CDR3 runs 15 residues. The germline gives CDR1 SGHVS, CDR2 FNYEAQ. CDR3 bases: TGTGCCAGCAGCTTAGCATTAGCGCTCTCTGACGAGCAGTACTTC. Amino acids: CASSLALALSDEQYF.

This rearrangement joins TRBV11-2 to TRBJ2-7; 7 bases agree with TRBD2. The CDR3 sequence is 15 residues long. After removal of 4 bases from V and 1 base from J, the junction contained 7 bases not matched to a gene. Germline lookup yields CDR1 SGHAT and CDR2 FQNNGV. In DNA form, the CDR3 reads TGTGCCAGCAGCTCCCTGGCGGGAGAGTCCTACGAGCAGTACTTC. Amino acid sequence: CASSSLAGESYEQYF.

The chain is built from TRBV11-2 and TRBJ1-5; unclear D gene. The CDR3 sequence is 14 residues long. The germline V and J ends were trimmed by 0 bases and 0 bases, with 3 bases remaining between them. Germline assignment: CDR1 SGHAT and CDR2 FQNNGV. The CDR3 nucleotides read TGTGCCAGCAGCTTAGATATTAGCAATCAGCCCCAGCATTTT. Protein sequence: CASSLDISNQPQHF.

The rearrangement links TRBV7-9 to TRBJ1-4; D unclear. Trimming took off 5 bases at V and 8 bases at J, with 12 bases between the two ends. The CDR3 loop spans 13 amino acids. Germline V CDR1 and CDR2: SEHNR, FQNEAQ (reference sequence). CDR3 in DNA: TGTGCCAGCAGCCCCAGGCTACAGGAAAAACTGTTTTTT. As protein: CASSPRLQEKLFF.

This clone occurred once. The genes are TRBV24-1 and TRBJ2-6; D is undetermined. The CDR3 runs 15 residues. Looked up from germline, CDR1 is KGHDR and CDR2 is SFDVKD. With 5 bases removed from V and 0 bases from J, the gap between germline ends came to 7 bases. CDR3 DNA sequence: TGTGCCACCAGTGTTGGCAGCTCTGGGGCCAACGTCCTGACTTTC. Its protein is CATSVGSSGANVLTF.

The chain couples TRBV5-1 to TRBJ2-7; 11 nucleotides agree with TRBD2. The length of the CDR3 is 16 residues. Trimming at V came to 4 bases and at J to 2 bases, leaving 8 bases not matched to a gene. Germline values: CDR1 SGHRS, CDR2 YFSETQ. The CDR3 is CASSQQTSGNPYEQYF. The CDR3 region has the DNA TGCGCCAGCAGCCAACAGACTAGCGGGAACCCCTACGAGCAGTACTTC.

The gene calls are TRBV28 and TRBJ1-2, with a weak D call TRBD1 (5 bases). This CDR3 is built from 14 residues. Trimming removed 5 bases at V and 5 bases at J, with 15 bases between. The germline gives CDR1 MDHEN, CDR2 SYDVKM. The CDR3 coding sequence is TGTGCCAGCAGTGTCGGGAGTGGGGCGTATGGCTACACCTTC. Encoded protein: CASSVGSGAYGYTF.

This clone was recorded a few times. The chain links TRBV4-2 to TRBJ2-7; D is unclear. The CDR3 sequence is 14 residues long. V was cut by 0 bases and J by 2 bases, with 8 bases left in between. Germline lookup yields CDR1 LGHNA and CDR2 YNFKEQ. As DNA, the CDR3 is TGTGCCAGCAGCCAAGATAGGAGAACCTACGAGCAGTACTTC. This codes for CASSQDRRTYEQYF.

The table lists this clone with a few counts. V is TRBV5-8 and J is TRBJ1-5; D gene ambiguous. Germline-derived CDR1 and CDR2 are SGHTS and YDEGEE. The V end lost 4 bases, the J end lost 2 bases, and 13 bases lay between the germline ends. The CDR3 runs 15 residues. DNA for the CDR3: TGTGCCAGCAGCCCTACAGTTGGGCGCAATCAGCCCCAGCATTTT. It is translated as CASSPTVGRNQPQHF.

This clone turned up a few times. The junction departs from the called germline gene at one end, perhaps through a read error. The rearrangement uses TRBV5-6 and TRBJ2-7; 11 positions agree with TRBD2. CDR1 and CDR2 from the germline V gene are SGHDT and YYEEEE. The CDR3 has 13 residues. The CDR3 is CASSLASGGLFHF. The CDR3 region has the DNA TGTGCCAGCAGCTTAGCTAGCGGGGGGCTCTTTCACTTC.

The V call is TRBV21-1, the J call TRBJ2-3; the table's D call, TRBD2, has no DNA check behind it. TRBV21-1 represents a pseudogene. The CDR3 extends over 15 amino acids. The DNA for the CDR3 is TGTGCCAGCAGCAACCGGGACGGGCGGGGGGATACGCAGTATTTT. Translated, it gives CASSNRDGRGDTQYF.

The chain couples TRBV5-1 to TRBJ1-2; D is ambiguous. CDR1 is SGHRS and CDR2 is YFSETQ in the germline V gene. The V and J ends lost 2 bases and 7 bases respectively, with 12 bases between them. This CDR3 has 13 amino acids. The CDR3 spells CASSLGSLAGYTF. The CDR3 nucleotides read TGCGCCAGCAGCTTAGGGAGCTTGGCTGGCTACACCTTC.

The chain combines TRBV30 with TRBJ1-1, with a weak D call TRBD1 (5 bases). V was trimmed by 2 bases and J by 4 bases, leaving 14 bases between them. Germline V gene sequence: CDR1 GTSNPN, CDR2 SVGIG (reference sequence). This CDR3 comprises 14 residues. The DNA for the CDR3 is TGTGCCTGGAGTCCCCGGGGGGGTCGCACTGAAGCTTTCTTT. Its protein product is CAWSPRGGRTEAFF.

The chain combines TRBV7-9 with TRBJ1-2; 7 bases align to TRBD1. The V gene's germline CDR1 is SEHNR and CDR2 FQNEAQ (reference sequence). This CDR3 is 17 amino acids long. Trimming at V came to 3 bases and at J to 0 bases, leaving 10 bases not matched to a gene. CDR3: CASSLRDRVESNYGYTF. The CDR3 nucleotides are TGTGCCAGCAGCTTGCGTGACAGGGTCGAATCTAACTATGGCTACACCTTC.

The rearrangement joins TRBV19 to TRBJ1-5; tentatively, D is TRBD1 (6 bases). V dropped 5 bases and J dropped 3 bases, with 11 bases sitting between them. The CDR3 totals 14 residues. CDR1 is LNHDA, CDR2 SQIVND, per germline (reference sequence). CDR3 nucleotide sequence: TGTGCCAGTAGTCTCCGGGACACCAATCAGCCCCAGCATTTT. Protein sequence: CASSLRDTNQPQHF.

There are a few counts of this clone. The chain uses TRBV7-8 and TRBJ1-2; D remains unclear. V dropped 3 bases and J dropped 8 bases, with 16 bases sitting between them. The CDR3 extends over 14 amino acids. Germline V gives CDR1 SGHVS, CDR2 FQNEAQ. The CDR3 reads CASSFVGLTGGYTF. CDR3 in DNA: TGTGCCAGCAGCTTCGTAGGATTGACGGGGGGCTACACCTTC.

The chain employs TRBV18 and TRBJ1-3; TRBD1 aligns across 7 bases. The CDR3 runs 16 residues. V trimming: 6 bases; J trimming: 1 base; junction bases outside the gene matches: 9. Per germline, CDR1 KGHSH and CDR2 LQKENI. CDR3 DNA sequence: TGTGCCAGCTCCCGCGGACAGGCCAAGTCTGGAAACACCATATATTTT. Translation gives CASSRGQAKSGNTIYF.

This chain uses TRBV4-3 with TRBJ1-2; maybe TRBD1 (5 bases). In germline, CDR1 is LGHNA, CDR2 YSLEER. The CDR3 runs to 15 residues. V gave up 0 bases and J gave up 4 bases, with 12 bases separating them. The CDR3 DNA sequence: TGCGCCAGCAGCCAAGATCCTGCAGGGCGCTATGGCTACACCTTC. Translating gives CASSQDPAGRYGYTF.

This chain joins TRBV9 and TRBJ1-4; TRBD1 matches 8 bases. V trimming: 4 bases; J trimming: 4 bases; junction bases outside the gene matches: 6. CDR3 length: 15 amino acids. Per the germline V gene, CDR1 is SGDLS and CDR2 is YYNGEE. The CDR3 sequence is CASSSRQGLNEKLFF. Here the CDR3 DNA reads TGTGCCAGCAGCTCCCGACAGGGGCTTAATGAAAAACTGTTTTTT. Based on the CDR3 plus reference TRBV9 and TRBJ1-4, the full variable domain is DSGVTQTPKHLITATGQRVTLRCSPRSGDLSVYWYQQSLDQGLQFLIQYYNGEERAKGNILERFSAQQFPDLHSELNLSSLELGDSALYFCASSSRQGLNEKLFFGSGTQLSVL.

The chain has TRBV5-1 and TRBJ1-4; possibly TRBD1 for D (5 bases). Germline V CDR1 and CDR2: SGHRS, YFSETQ. Trimming removed 0 bases at V and 8 bases at J, with 17 bases between. The CDR3 is 16 residues long. The CDR3 sequence is CASSLADGSPGEKLFF. CDR3 coding DNA: TGCGCCAGCAGCTTGGCCGACGGGAGCCCAGGGGAAAAACTGTTTTTT. The complete variable domain, with remaining parts taken from reference TRBV5-1 and TRBJ1-4, reads KAGVTQTPRYLIKTRGQQVTLSCSPISGHRSVSWYQQTPGQGLQFLFEYFSETQRNKGNFPGRFSGRQFSNSRSEMNVSTLELGDSALYLCASSLADGSPGEKLFFGSGTQLSVL.